This TCR beta chain comes out of a study of cytomegalovirus exposure and HLA in healthy donors. This CDR3 is built from 15 residues. CDR1 is LNHDA, CDR2 SQIVND, per germline (reference sequence). Germline trimming cut 3 bases from V and 4 bases from J; bases unmatched to any gene: 9. Use of 60 Vbeta and 13 Jbeta primers characterized the PCR. The protocol was immunoSEQ multiplex PCR, while the TCRdb copy is restricted to in-frame clones and leaves out a portion. The sample holds fewer than 200,000 clones, around four fifths seen once. Material for sequencing was PBMCs. The chain has TRBV19 and TRBJ2-7, with TRBD1 matching 7 bases. This sequence was found in a man aged 30 to 45 in good health and CMV-seronegative. The CDR3 region has the DNA TGTGCCAGTAGTATTGCGGTTCGACAGGGTTACGAGCAGTACTTC. Its translation: CASSIAVRQGYEQYF.